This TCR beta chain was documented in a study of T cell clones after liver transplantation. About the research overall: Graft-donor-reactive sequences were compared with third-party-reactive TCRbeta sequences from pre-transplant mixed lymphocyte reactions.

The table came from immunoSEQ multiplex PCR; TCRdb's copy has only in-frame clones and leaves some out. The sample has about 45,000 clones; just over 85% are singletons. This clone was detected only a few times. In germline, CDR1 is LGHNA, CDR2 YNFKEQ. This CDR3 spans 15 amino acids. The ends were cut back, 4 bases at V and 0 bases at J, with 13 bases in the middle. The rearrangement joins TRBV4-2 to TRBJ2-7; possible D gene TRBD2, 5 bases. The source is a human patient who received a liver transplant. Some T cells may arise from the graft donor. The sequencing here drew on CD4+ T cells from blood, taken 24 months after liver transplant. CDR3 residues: CASSLTDGDSYEQYF. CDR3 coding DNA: TGTGCCAGCAGCCTCACGGACGGGGACTCCTACGAGCAGTACTTC.